The clone carrying this TCR beta chain was seen a handful of times. The entry originates in a study of blood T cells in healthy people across ages. No fewer than 6 micrograms of total RNA were isolated from every sample. The CDR3 has 15 residues. Germline assignment: CDR1 SGDLS and CDR2 YYNGEE. V shed 0 bases and J shed 3 bases, with 13 bases lying between them. A second PCR, run for roughly 7 to 12 cycles, used a sample-barcoded 5' primer plus a J-beta primer mix. Each cDNA molecule, via a template-switch adaptor with 12 random nucleotides, was tagged. TCRdb reprocessed the 5' RACE reads via MiXCR and lists one record per CDR3 protein. The sample includes around 710,000 distinct CDR3 sequences, 40% to 45% of them seen just once.

This TCR was sampled from a woman aged 55-69 years in good health. The sample consisted of blood. The chain couples TRBV9 to TRBJ2-7; D may be TRBD2 (5 bases). The CDR3 reads CASSVEPSAGYEQYF. The CDR3, as DNA: TGTGCCAGCAGCGTAGAGCCCTCCGCGGGCTACGAGCAGTACTTC.